Below, 20 T cell receptor beta chains from the same sample are listed, as sequenced in a study of cytomegalovirus exposure and HLA in healthy donors (dated by TCRdb to between 2016 and 2019). Library preparation used the immunoSEQ multiplex PCR assay. The multiplex PCR relied on a mix of 60 forward primers for TCR Vbeta segments and 13 reverse primers for TCR Jbeta segments. TCRdb provides this immuneACCESS table in a form limited to in-frame rearrangements. Some clones are lacking; in checked studies, under half of them reflect an unresolved V gene, and why the rest are absent is not known. The sample records around 160,000 clones, about 63% of which are singletons. The leading ten clones occupy around 2.8% of the sample. Sequences were obtained from PBMCs. These receptor sequences come from a woman aged 35 to 49 in good health and CMV-seropositive.

This sequence joins TRBV9 and TRBJ2-7, with TRBD2 matching over 12 bases. J gave up 0 bases and V 0 bases, and 4 bases lay outside the gene matches. The V gene's germline CDR1 is SGDLS and CDR2 YYNGEE. The CDR3 sequence is 17 residues long. The DNA for the CDR3 is TGTGCCAGCAGCGTAGGGACTAGCGGGACGATCTCCTACGAGCAGTACTTC. Protein sequence: CASSVGTSGTISYEQYF. Filled out from reference TRBV9 and TRBJ2-7, the complete variable domain reads DSGVTQTPKHLITATGQRVTLRCSPRSGDLSVYWYQQSLDQGLQFLIQYYNGEERAKGNILERFSAQQFPDLHSELNLSSLELGDSALYFCASSVGTSGTISYEQYFGPGTRLTVT.

The genes are TRBV7-8 and TRBJ1-5, with D perhaps TRBD1 (6 bases). With 1 base removed from V and 5 bases from J, the gap between germline ends came to 9 bases. This CDR3 contains 14 residues. Germline V CDR1 and CDR2: SGHVS, FQNEAQ. This CDR3 reads CASSLDRVDQPQHF. The CDR3 DNA reads as TGTGCCAGCAGCTTAGACAGGGTGGATCAGCCCCAGCATTTT. Filled out from reference TRBV7-8 and TRBJ1-5, the complete variable domain reads GAGVSQSPRYKVAKRGQDVALRCDPISGHVSLFWYQQALGQGPEFLTYFQNEAQLDKSGLPSDRFFAERPEGSVSTLKIQRTQQEDSAVYLCASSLDRVDQPQHFGDGTRLSIL.

The CDR3 protein is CASSASGRVAGNTIYF. The DNA of the CDR3 is TGTGCCAGCAGTGCCTCGGGCAGGGTCGCAGGAAACACCATATATTTT. The chain combines TRBV6-1 with TRBJ1-3; possible D gene TRBD1, 5 bases. The V and J ends lost 4 bases and 4 bases respectively, with 17 bases between them. Germline CDR1 reads MNHNS; CDR2 reads SASEGT. This CDR3 contains 16 residues.

This clone has a handful of counts. The chain combines TRBV29-1 with TRBJ2-7; 11 positions agree with TRBD2. This CDR3 is 16 amino acids long. Looked up from germline, CDR1 is SQVTM and CDR2 is ANQGSEA. Trimming took 4 bases from V and 3 from J; bases not matched to a gene: 11. The CDR3: CSVVLTSGIVRYEQYF. DNA for the CDR3: TGCAGCGTTGTGTTGACTAGCGGGATCGTACGCTACGAGCAGTACTTC.

The chain joins TRBV9 to TRBJ1-1; 10 bases agree with TRBD1. In germline, CDR1 is SGDLS, CDR2 YYNGEE. V lost 3 bases to trimming and J lost 3 bases; unmatched junction nucleotides: 14. This CDR3 is built from 18 residues. CDR3 protein: CASSATGGAWVRDTEAFF. In DNA, the CDR3 is TGTGCCAGCAGCGCGACAGGGGGCGCCTGGGTCCGGGACACTGAAGCTTTCTTT.

This clone has more than one count but fewer than ten. The chain employs TRBV4-2 and TRBJ2-3; perhaps TRBD1 as D (6 bases). Germline V gene sequence: CDR1 LGHNA, CDR2 YNFKEQ. The CDR3 contains 16 residues. V gave up 0 bases and J gave up 2 bases, with 12 bases separating them. CDR3 region: CASSQDSRGYTDTQYF. CDR3 bases: TGTGCCAGCAGCCAAGATAGTAGGGGGTACACAGATACGCAGTATTTT.

The chain combines TRBV25-1 with TRBJ2-7; maybe TRBD2 (5 bases). The CDR3 length is 14 residues. Germline CDR1 is MGHDK and CDR2 is SYGVNS. With 1 base removed from V and 2 bases from J, the gap between germline ends came to 9 bases. CDR3 loop: CASSEFTGTYEQYF. The CDR3, as DNA: TGTGCCAGCAGTGAATTTACGGGAACCTACGAGCAGTACTTC.

V is TRBV19 and J is TRBJ1-5; 11 bases map to TRBD1. This CDR3 is built from 18 residues. Germline loops: CDR1 LNHDA, CDR2 SQIVND (reference sequence). J was trimmed by 0 bases and V by 2 bases; bases with no gene match: 6. CDR3 nucleotide sequence: TGTGCCAGTAGTATACATTTAGGGACAGGGGGTAGCAATCAGCCCCAGCATTTT. Its protein is CASSIHLGTGGSNQPQHF.

The gene calls are TRBV6-5 and TRBJ2-2; perhaps TRBD1 as D (5 bases). CDR1 is MNHEY and CDR2 is SVGAGI in the germline V gene. The CDR3 runs to 13 residues. The CDR3 sequence: CASEDRNTGELFF. CDR3 bases: TGTGCGTCTGAAGACAGAAACACCGGGGAGCTGTTTTTT.

The chain joins TRBV5-1 to TRBJ1-4; 8 nucleotides match TRBD1. The V segment lost 6 bases and the J segment 8 bases; nucleotides outside the gene matches: 9. The germline gives CDR1 SGHRS, CDR2 YFSETQ. This CDR3 contains 14 residues. CDR3 coding DNA: TGCGCCAGCAACCTCGGACAGGGACGGGAAAAACTGTTTTTT. Amino acid sequence: CASNLGQGREKLFF.

The chain employs TRBV4-1 and TRBJ1-1, with 8 bases that match TRBD1. The CDR3 loop spans 15 amino acids. The trim removed 2 bases at V and 4 bases at J, leaving 6 bases unmatched. The V gene's germline CDR1 is MGHRA and CDR2 YSYEKL. For the CDR3, the DNA is TGCGCCAGCAGCCAACCGACAGGGGCCGCCACTGAAGCTTTCTTT. It translates to CASSQPTGAATEAFF.

The chain recombines TRBV6-5 with TRBJ2-6, with 7 nucleotides matching TRBD2. The CDR3 is 15 amino acids. Germline values: CDR1 MNHEY, CDR2 SVGAGI. The V gene end was trimmed by 5 bases and the J gene end by 2 bases; junction bases not matched to a gene: 3. CDR3 sequence: CASSTTSAGANVLTF. In DNA, the CDR3 is TGTGCCAGCAGTACAACTAGCGCTGGGGCCAACGTCCTGACTTTC.

Here the CDR3 DNA reads TGTGCCAGCAGCAAACAGGGGACAACTAATGAAAAACTGTTTTTT. This sequence encodes CASSKQGTTNEKLFF. The genes are TRBV7-9 and TRBJ1-4, with 7 bases that match TRBD1. The CDR3 extends over 15 amino acids. Germline CDR1 SEHNR, CDR2 FQNEAQ (reference sequence). V shed 5 bases and J 0 bases; nucleotides not matched to a gene: 3.

This rearrangement joins TRBV7-9 to TRBJ2-5; TRBD1 matches 8 bases. The CDR3 runs 13 residues. Unmatched junction bases numbered 1, after V lost 3 bases and J lost 4 bases. Per germline, CDR1 SEHNR and CDR2 FQNEAQ (reference sequence). CDR3 in DNA: TGTGCCAGCAGCTTTACAGGGGGAGAGACCCAGTACTTC. Its translation: CASSFTGGETQYF.

The chain uses TRBV6-6 and TRBJ2-1, with TRBD2 as a possible D gene (6 bases). Per germline, CDR1 MNHNY and CDR2 SVGAGI (reference sequence). The CDR3 runs 16 residues. V was trimmed by 4 bases and J by 5 bases, leaving 18 bases between them. The CDR3 DNA reads TGTGCCAGCAGTTTGGGGTCGGGAGTACAGGACAATGAGCAGTTCTTC. Translation: CASSLGSGVQDNEQFF.

This clone has only one observation. The rearrangement uses TRBV19 and TRBJ2-3, with D possibly TRBD2 on 6 matching bases. Germline V gene sequence: CDR1 LNHDA, CDR2 SQIVND (reference sequence). Trimming removed 10 bases from V and 10 bases from J, with 21 bases in between. The CDR3 contains 13 residues. For the CDR3, the DNA is TGTGCCACTCGAGACCGTCCTAGCGCCGCGCAGTATTTT. Protein product: CATRDRPSAAQYF. Full variable domain (outside the CDR3, taken from reference TRBV19 and TRBJ2-3): DGGITQSPKYLFRKEGQNVTLSCEQNLNHDAMYWYRQDPGQGLRLIYYSQIVNDFQKGDIAEGYSVSREKKESFPLTVTSAQKNPTAFYLCATRDRPSAAQYFGPGTRLTVL.

The chain joins TRBV7-2 to TRBJ2-5; TRBD1 aligns across 10 bases. The V segment lost 5 bases and the J segment 4 bases; nucleotides outside the gene matches: 16. The CDR3 runs to 18 residues. Germline assignment: CDR1 SGHTA and CDR2 FQGNSA. CDR3 coding DNA: TGTGCCAGCAGCCCCGGGACAGGGGATCAAGGTGTCGGAGAGACCCAGTACTTC. It translates to CASSPGTGDQGVGETQYF. Based on the CDR3 plus reference TRBV7-2 and TRBJ2-5, the full variable domain is GAGVSQSPSNKVTEKGKDVELRCDPISGHTALYWYRQSLGQGLEFLIYFQGNSAPDKSGLPSDRFSAERTGGSVSTLTIQRTQQEDSAVYLCASSPGTGDQGVGETQYFGPGTRLLVL.

As regards this clone: One end of the junction varies from germline; a read error may be responsible. The chain uses TRBV5-1 and TRBJ1-5; 9 bases align to TRBD1. This CDR3 is built from 13 residues. The germline V gene has CDR1 SGHRS and CDR2 YFSETQ. CDR3 DNA: TGCGCCAGCAGCTTGACAGGGGGCCAGCCCCAGAATTTT. Residues: CASSLTGGQPQNF. Based on the CDR3 plus reference TRBV5-1 and TRBJ1-5, the full variable domain is KAGVTQTPRYLIKTRGQQVTLSCSPISGHRSVSWYQQTPGQGLQFLFEYFSETQRNKGNFPGRFSGRQFSNSRSEMNVSTLELGDSALYLCASSLTGGQPQNFGDGTRLSIL.

This clone was detected only a few times. The chain carries TRBV7-8 and TRBJ2-2; 12 nucleotides match TRBD2. Germline lookup yields CDR1 SGHVS and CDR2 FQNEAQ. The CDR3 runs 17 residues. V trimming: 8 bases; J trimming: 4 bases; junction bases outside the gene matches: 11. The CDR3 sequence is CASPINTGLAGTGELFF. Written as DNA, the CDR3 is TGTGCCAGCCCAATTAATACGGGACTAGCGGGCACCGGGGAGCTGTTTTTT.

The chain is built from TRBV7-9 and TRBJ1-2; D gene unclear. This CDR3 has 12 amino acids. Trimming stripped 8 bases from V and 2 bases from J, with 9 bases between. Germline lookup yields CDR1 SEHNR and CDR2 FQNEAQ (reference sequence). CDR3 in DNA: TGTGCCAGCCAATACGGGAACTATGGCTACACCTTC. It specifies CASQYGNYGYTF.